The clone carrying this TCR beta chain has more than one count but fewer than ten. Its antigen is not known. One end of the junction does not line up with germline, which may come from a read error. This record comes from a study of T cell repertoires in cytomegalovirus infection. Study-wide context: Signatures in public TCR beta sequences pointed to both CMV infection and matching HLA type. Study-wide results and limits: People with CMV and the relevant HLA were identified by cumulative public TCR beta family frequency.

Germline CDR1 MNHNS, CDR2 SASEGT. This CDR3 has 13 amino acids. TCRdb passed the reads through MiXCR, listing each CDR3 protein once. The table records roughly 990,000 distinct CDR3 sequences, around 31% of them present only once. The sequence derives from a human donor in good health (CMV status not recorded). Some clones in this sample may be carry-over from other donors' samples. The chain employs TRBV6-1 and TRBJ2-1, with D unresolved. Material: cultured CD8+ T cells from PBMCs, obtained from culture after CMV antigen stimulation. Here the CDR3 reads CASSEVSYNEQFF. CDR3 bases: TGTGCCAGCAGCGAAGTCTCCTACAATGAGCAGTTCTTC.